These 9 T cell receptor beta chains were sequenced from one sample in a study of breast tumors, draining lymph nodes, adjacent tissues. Via MiXCR, TCRdb re-called the multiplex PCR reads, giving one row per CDR3 protein. The table includes some 25,000 distinct CDR3 sequences, around 23% detected once. Sequencing was performed on breast tumor tissue. Receptor source: a female donor with breast cancer. Some clones in this sample may be carry-over from other donors' samples.

Points on this clonotype: This may be a read error: a much more frequent sequence differs by one nucleotide. The chain has TRBV27 and TRBJ2-1, with 13 bases aligning to TRBD2. Per the germline V gene, CDR1 is MNHEY and CDR2 is SMNVEV (reference sequence). The CDR3 loop spans 16 amino acids. The CDR3 is CASSALDGTSGDEQLF. The CDR3 coding sequence is TGTGCCAGCAGTGCCCTGGACGGGACTAGCGGGGATGAGCAGCTCTTC.

This clonotype was recorded many times. V is TRBV15 and J is TRBJ2-7, with 9 bases that match TRBD1. Trimming removed 0 bases from V and 3 bases from J; junction bases left unmatched: 6. This CDR3 contains 16 residues. Germline CDR1 is LNHNV and CDR2 is YYDKDF (reference sequence). The CDR3 DNA follows: TGTGCCACCAGCAGAGATAGTGGGACAGGGAACTACGAGCAGTACTTC. Translating it yields CATSRDSGTGNYEQYF.

Of note for this clonotype: Mismatch with germline at one junction end may stem from a read error. The rearrangement uses TRBV28 and TRBJ2-7; TRBD2 might be the D (6 bases). Germline-derived CDR1 and CDR2 are MDHEN and SYDVKM. This CDR3 is built from 17 residues. The DNA for the CDR3 is TGTGTCAGCAGCCCAAGAAGCGGCGGGATCCTAACTTACGAGCAGTACTTC. Encoded protein: CVSSPRSGGILTYEQYF.

This clonotype was counted ten times or more. This chain joins TRBV6-1 and TRBJ2-7; tentatively, D is TRBD2 (7 bases). This CDR3 has 15 residues. Per the germline V gene, CDR1 is MNHNS and CDR2 is SASEGT. V was cut by 6 bases and J by 0 bases, with 15 bases left in between. The CDR3 loop is CASSWGLADSYEQYF. As DNA, the CDR3 is TGTGCCAGCAGCTGGGGGCTAGCGGACTCCTACGAGCAGTACTTC.

This clonotype was detected ten times or more. This chain connects TRBV11-2 to TRBJ1-6; unclear D gene. The CDR3 is 13 residues long. The germline CDR1 and CDR2 sequences are SGHAT and FQNNGV. The ends were cut back, 5 bases at V and 8 bases at J, with 10 bases in the middle. The CDR3 DNA sequence: TGTGCCAGCAGCCCCCGGTGGGATTCACCCCTCCACTTT. Encoded protein: CASSPRWDSPLHF.

This clonotype was seen many times. V and J are TRBV3-1 and TRBJ1-4; 7 nucleotides match TRBD1. J gave up 8 bases and V 4 bases, and 7 bases lay outside the gene matches. Germline-derived CDR1 and CDR2 are LGHDT and YNNKEL (reference sequence). The CDR3 is 14 amino acids. The DNA for the CDR3 is TGTGCCAGCAGCCCATGGGACAGCCAGGAAAAACTGTTTTTT. Encoded protein: CASSPWDSQEKLFF.

This clonotype was seen ten or more times. The chain carries TRBV5-1 and TRBJ2-4; D perhaps matches TRBD2 (5 bases). The CDR3 runs 15 residues. V was shortened by 4 bases and J by 7 bases, with 18 bases between the two germline ends. Per germline, CDR1 SGHRS and CDR2 YFSETQ. The CDR3 here is CASSPDSRDVNIQYF. The CDR3 nucleotides read TGCGCCAGCAGCCCGGACTCCCGAGATGTGAACATTCAGTACTTC.

This clonotype was counted ten times or more. The chain carries TRBV28 and TRBJ2-5; 12 nucleotides align to TRBD2. CDR1 is MDHEN, CDR2 SYDVKM, per germline. The CDR3 is made up of 21 amino acids. The trim removed 5 bases at V and 2 bases at J, leaving 21 bases unmatched. In DNA form, the CDR3 reads TGTGCCAGCAGTCCGGGATACCGACTAGCGGGAGACGCCGGTTGGCAAGAGACCCAGTACTTC. Amino acid sequence: CASSPGYRLAGDAGWQETQYF. The full variable domain, rest sourced from reference TRBV28 and TRBJ2-5, is DVKVTQSSRYLVKRTGEKVFLECVQDMDHENMFWYRQDPGLGLRLIYFSYDVKMKEKGDIPEGYSVSREKKERFSLILESASTNQTSMYLCASSPGYRLAGDAGWQETQYFGPGTRLLVL.

The table lists this clonotype with many counts. The genes are TRBV19 and TRBJ2-7; possible D gene TRBD2, 5 bases. Trimming removed 3 bases at V and 3 bases at J, with 15 bases between. The CDR3 is 15 amino acids. Per germline, CDR1 LNHDA and CDR2 SQIVND (reference sequence). The CDR3 here is CASSMSEGEGYEQYF. CDR3 DNA sequence: TGTGCCAGTAGTATGAGCGAGGGTGAAGGCTACGAGCAGTACTTC.